This TCR beta chain comes out of a study of T cells in Graves' hyperthyroidism and ophthalmopathy (dated by TCRdb to between 2018 and 2020). In terms of the full investigation: Peripheral blood was collected at initial diagnosis, before any treatment. TCR V-J signatures able to tell the groups apart were searched for in a discovery cohort of some 97 patients, of whom over 40 had Graves' ophthalmopathy and some 60 had stable Graves' hyperthyroidism. Whether ophthalmopathy could be predicted prospectively was tested in an independent validation cohort made up of approximately 19 hyperthyroidism patients plus 17 patients who later progressed to ophthalmopathy. For training and testing, the 110 or so patients in the discovery cohort were randomly divided in a 7:3 ratio. In several Graves' hyperthyroidism patients, the study also compared T-cell repertoires from thyroid tissue with T-cell repertoires from blood. Following sampling, methimazole starting at 30 mg daily was given to hyperthyroidism patients, and high-dose intravenous methylprednisolone was given to ophthalmopathy patients. According to the paper, TCR Vbeta CDR3 sequencing was carried out on approximately 140 peripheral blood samples, which came from under 50 ophthalmopathy, 75 or so hyperthyroidism and some 17 progressor patients. What the authors observed across the whole study: Most expanded thyroid clonotypes (frequency above 0.001) were also detected in blood, a finding suggesting that blood repertoires may reflect thyroid immune responses. During validation, the model predicted progression to ophthalmopathy a median of around 6 months ahead of onset, with roughly 65% sensitivity and roughly 72% specificity. No statistical method was used to fix the sample size in advance, and group allocation was not hidden from the investigators. A 13 V-J signature model separated ophthalmopathy from stable hyperthyroidism, with about 88% sensitivity and 81% to 82% specificity in cross-validation and 80%/75% in testing.

Stable Graves' hyperthyroidism was defined as no progression to ophthalmopathy during 18 months of follow-up. Hyperthyroidism patients were newly diagnosed, with disease duration under 2 months, and aged 18 to 65 years. Any patient with an uncontrolled infection, another autoimmune disease, pregnancy or lactation was excluded. Diagnoses were established on the basis of clinical symptoms, serum thyroxine and TRAb, thyroid ultrasound, and orbital computed tomography. Ficoll-Paque density gradient centrifugation was used to isolate PBMCs from about 10 ml of fresh peripheral blood. Total RNA was extracted using Trizol reagent, and RNA quality was assessed on an Agilent 2100 Bioanalyzer. V loses 6 bases of germline sequence and J loses 5 bases, and the interval between the two ends is 26 bases. The CDR3 spans 17 residues, from the cysteine through the phenylalanine. Only CDR3 DNA is held: 51 bases, read in frame from base 1.

Amplification of TCR beta CDR3 regions was carried out from RNA transcripts. The TCR CDR3 was subjected to a first round of RT-PCR using the HTBI primer set and the Qiagen OneStep RT-PCR kit. Libraries were constructed in a second round of multiplex PCR, after which size selection and purification were carried out. Libraries were sequenced paired-end with 100 bp reads on an Illumina HiSeq2000. In the source study's methods: SOAPnuke was used to process the raw data, removing reads that contained adapters or uncalled bases, had a mean Phred below 15, or lacked an exact match to the constant primer or identifier. COPE v1.2.5 was used to merge high-quality paired reads, and clonotypes were defined as unique nucleotide sequences. MiTCR v1.1 was used to align the clonotypes against IMGT TRBV, TRBD and TRBJ reference segments. The analysis included only V-J combinations with a frequency above 0.0001, which together covered 99% to 99.2% of the repertoires. The TCS score was defined as F50 (clonal expansion) divided by E x V (chaos), with BLOSUM62-based TCRdist calculated between CDR3 peptides within each V-J. Welch's t-statistics and random forest reduced roughly 530 V-J features to roughly 13, which were used in a naive Bayes classifier (R e1071). Using fastp at Q25 and MiXCR, TCRdb reprocessed the public reads and kept productive beta chains. Records with the same CDR3 protein are collapsed into one entry carrying the most frequent genes and DNA. Here the V and J calls rest on TCRdb's processing, not on the authors' analysis. For this sample the table gives 380,000 or so distinct CDR3 sequences, of which roughly 14% were detected only once. Of the sample, under 30% is held by the ten largest clones.

Ten or more counts support this clonotype. Its specific antigen is unknown. Base qualities are missing; no much larger clone stands one base away. The specimen was blood. The chain links TRBV12-3 or TRBV12-4 with TRBJ2-7; the D gene is possibly TRBD2, with 8 bases matching. The sequence derives from a woman under 40 with Graves' hyperthyroidism. The DNA sequence reads TGTGCCAGCAGCCCTCCCCGGGGGGGGGCCAGGGGGAACGAGCAGTACTTC. Translated, this gives CASSPPRGGARGNEQYF.